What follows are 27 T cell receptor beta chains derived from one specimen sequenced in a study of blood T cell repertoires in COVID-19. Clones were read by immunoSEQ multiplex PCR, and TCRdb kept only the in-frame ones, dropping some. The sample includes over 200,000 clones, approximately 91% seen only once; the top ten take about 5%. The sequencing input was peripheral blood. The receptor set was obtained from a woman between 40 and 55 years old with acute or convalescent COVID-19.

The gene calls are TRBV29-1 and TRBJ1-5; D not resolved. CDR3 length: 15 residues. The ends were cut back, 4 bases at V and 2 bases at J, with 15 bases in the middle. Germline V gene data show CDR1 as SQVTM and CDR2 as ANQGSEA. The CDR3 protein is CSVGEESRGNQPQHF. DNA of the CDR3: TGCAGCGTTGGGGAGGAATCTAGGGGCAATCAGCCCCAGCATTTT.

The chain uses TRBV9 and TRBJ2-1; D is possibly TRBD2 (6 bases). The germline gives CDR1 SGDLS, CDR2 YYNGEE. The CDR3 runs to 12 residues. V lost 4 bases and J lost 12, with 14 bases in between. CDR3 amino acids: CASSPSRGPQFF. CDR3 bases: TGTGCCAGCAGCCCCTCGCGGGGCCCGCAGTTCTTC.

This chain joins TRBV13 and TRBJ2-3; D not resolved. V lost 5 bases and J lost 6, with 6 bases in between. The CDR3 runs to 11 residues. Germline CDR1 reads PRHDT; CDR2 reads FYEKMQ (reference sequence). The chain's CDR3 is CASSVRDTQYF. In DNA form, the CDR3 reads TGTGCCAGCAGCGTCAGGGATACGCAGTATTTT.

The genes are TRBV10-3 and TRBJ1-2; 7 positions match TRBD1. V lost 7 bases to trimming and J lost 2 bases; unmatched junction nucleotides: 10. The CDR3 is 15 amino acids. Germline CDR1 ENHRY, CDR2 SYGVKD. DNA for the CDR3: TGTGCCATCACTGGGGGACGGGACAGAAACTATGGCTACACCTTC. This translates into CAITGGRDRNYGYTF.

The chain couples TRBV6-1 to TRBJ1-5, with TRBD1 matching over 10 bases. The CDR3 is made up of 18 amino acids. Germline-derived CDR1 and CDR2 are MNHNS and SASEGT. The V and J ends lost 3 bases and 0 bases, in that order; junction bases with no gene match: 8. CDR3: CASSDSRTGGPSNQPQHF. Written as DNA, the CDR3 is TGTGCCAGCAGTGATAGTAGGACAGGGGGGCCTAGCAATCAGCCCCAGCATTTT.

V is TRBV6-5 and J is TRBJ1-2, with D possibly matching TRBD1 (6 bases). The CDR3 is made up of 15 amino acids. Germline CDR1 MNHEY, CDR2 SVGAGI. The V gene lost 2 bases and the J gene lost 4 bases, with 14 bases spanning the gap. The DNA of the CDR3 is TGTGCCAGCAGTTACAGGGCAGGGGCGGGCTATGGCTACACCTTC. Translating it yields CASSYRAGAGYGYTF.

The CDR3 sequence is CALNRGSNYGYTF. DNA of the CDR3: TGTGCCTTAAACAGGGGCTCTAACTATGGCTACACCTTC. The chain couples TRBV30 to TRBJ1-2; 7 bases map to TRBD1. The CDR3 length is 13 residues. Germline CDR1 reads GTSNPN; CDR2 reads SVGIG (reference sequence). The trim removed 7 bases at V and 0 bases at J, leaving 5 bases unmatched.

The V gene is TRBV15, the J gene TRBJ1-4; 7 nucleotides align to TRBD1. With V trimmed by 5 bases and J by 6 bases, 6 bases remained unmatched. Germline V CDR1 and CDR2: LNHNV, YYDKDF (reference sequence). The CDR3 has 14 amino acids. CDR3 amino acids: CATSHRQGDEKLFF. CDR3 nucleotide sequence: TGTGCCACCAGCCACCGGCAGGGGGATGAAAAACTGTTTTTT.

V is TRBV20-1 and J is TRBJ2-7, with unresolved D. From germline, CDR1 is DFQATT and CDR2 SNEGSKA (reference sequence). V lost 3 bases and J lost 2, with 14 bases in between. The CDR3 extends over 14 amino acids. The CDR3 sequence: CSASDLYETYEQYV. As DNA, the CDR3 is TGCAGTGCTAGTGACTTATATGAGACCTACGAGCAGTACGTC.

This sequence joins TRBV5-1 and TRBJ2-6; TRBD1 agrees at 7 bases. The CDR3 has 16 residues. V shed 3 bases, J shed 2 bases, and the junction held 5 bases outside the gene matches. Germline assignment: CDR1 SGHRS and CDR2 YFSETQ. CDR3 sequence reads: CASSSGQVAGANVLTF. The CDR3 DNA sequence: TGCGCCAGCAGCTCCGGACAGGTCGCTGGGGCCAACGTCCTGACTTTC.

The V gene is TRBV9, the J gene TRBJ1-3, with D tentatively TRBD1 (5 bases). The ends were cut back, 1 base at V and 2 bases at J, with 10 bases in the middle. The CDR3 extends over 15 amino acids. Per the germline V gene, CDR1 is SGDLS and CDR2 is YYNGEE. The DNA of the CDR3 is TGTGCCAGCAGCGTAAATGGACACCCTGGAAACACCATATATTTT. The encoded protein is CASSVNGHPGNTIYF. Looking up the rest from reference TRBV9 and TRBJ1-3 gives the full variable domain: DSGVTQTPKHLITATGQRVTLRCSPRSGDLSVYWYQQSLDQGLQFLIQYYNGEERAKGNILERFSAQQFPDLHSELNLSSLELGDSALYFCASSVNGHPGNTIYFGEGSWLTVV.

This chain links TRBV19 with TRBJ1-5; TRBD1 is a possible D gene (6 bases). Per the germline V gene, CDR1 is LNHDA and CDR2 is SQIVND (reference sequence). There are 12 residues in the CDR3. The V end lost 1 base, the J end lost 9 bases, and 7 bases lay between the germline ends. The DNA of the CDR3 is TGTGCCAGTAGTATAGGGGGGCGGCCCCAGCATTTT. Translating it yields CASSIGGRPQHF.

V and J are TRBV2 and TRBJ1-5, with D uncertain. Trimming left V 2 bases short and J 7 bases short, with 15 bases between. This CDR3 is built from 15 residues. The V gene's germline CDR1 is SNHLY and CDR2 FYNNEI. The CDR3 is CASSEMGIPGQPQHF. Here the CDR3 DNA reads TGTGCCAGCAGTGAAATGGGCATTCCTGGCCAGCCCCAGCATTTT.

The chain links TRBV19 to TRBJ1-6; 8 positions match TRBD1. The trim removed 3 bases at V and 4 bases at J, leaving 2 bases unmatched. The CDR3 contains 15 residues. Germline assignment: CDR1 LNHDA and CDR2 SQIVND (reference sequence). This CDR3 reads CASSIDRGYNSPLHF. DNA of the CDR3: TGTGCCAGTAGTATTGACAGGGGATATAATTCACCCCTCCACTTT.

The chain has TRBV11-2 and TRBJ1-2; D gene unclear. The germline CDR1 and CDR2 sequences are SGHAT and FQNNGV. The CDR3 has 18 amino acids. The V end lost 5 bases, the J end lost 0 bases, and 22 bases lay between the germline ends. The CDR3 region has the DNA TGTGCCAGCAGCGGTGTTGGGAGGGCGAGGGTCGCTAACTATGGCTACACCTTC. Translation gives CASSGVGRARVANYGYTF. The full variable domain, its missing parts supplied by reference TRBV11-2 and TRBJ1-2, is EAGVAQSPRYKIIEKRQSVAFWCNPISGHATLYWYQQILGQGPKLLIQFQNNGVVDDSQLPKDRFSAERLKGVDSTLKIQPAKLEDSAVYLCASSGVGRARVANYGYTFGSGTRLTVV.

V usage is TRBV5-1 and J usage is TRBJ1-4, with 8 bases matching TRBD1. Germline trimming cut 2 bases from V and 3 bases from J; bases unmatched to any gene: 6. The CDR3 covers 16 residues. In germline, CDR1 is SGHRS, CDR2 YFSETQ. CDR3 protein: CASSFPTGDANEKLFF. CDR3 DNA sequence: TGCGCCAGCAGCTTTCCGACAGGGGACGCTAATGAAAAACTGTTTTTT.

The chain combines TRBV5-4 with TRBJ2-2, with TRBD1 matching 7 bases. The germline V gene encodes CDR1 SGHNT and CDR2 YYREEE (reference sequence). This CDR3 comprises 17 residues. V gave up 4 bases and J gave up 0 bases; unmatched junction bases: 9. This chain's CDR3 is CASSRGQVSTNTGELFF. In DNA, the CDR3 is TGTGCCAGCAGCCGTGGACAGGTCAGCACGAACACCGGGGAGCTGTTTTTT.

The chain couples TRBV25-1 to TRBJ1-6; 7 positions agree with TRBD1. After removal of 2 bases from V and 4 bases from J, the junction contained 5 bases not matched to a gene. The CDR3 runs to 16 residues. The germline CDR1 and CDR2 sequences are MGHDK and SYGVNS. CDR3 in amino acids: CASSERGDRYNSPLHF. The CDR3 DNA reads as TGTGCCAGCAGTGAAAGGGGGGACAGATATAATTCACCCCTCCACTTT.

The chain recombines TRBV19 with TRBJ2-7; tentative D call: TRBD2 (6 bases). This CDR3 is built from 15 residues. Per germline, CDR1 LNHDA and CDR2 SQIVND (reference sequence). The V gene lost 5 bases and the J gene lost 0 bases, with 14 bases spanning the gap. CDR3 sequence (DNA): TGTGCCAGTAGTGCCGGGACCGGGAGCTCCTACGAGCAGTACGTC. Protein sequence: CASSAGTGSSYEQYV.

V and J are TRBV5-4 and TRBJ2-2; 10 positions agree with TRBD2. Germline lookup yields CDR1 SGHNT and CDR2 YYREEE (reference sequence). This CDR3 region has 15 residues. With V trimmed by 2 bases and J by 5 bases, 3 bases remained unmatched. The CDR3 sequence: CASSLAGGQTGELFF. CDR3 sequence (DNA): TGTGCCAGCAGCTTAGCGGGGGGGCAGACCGGGGAGCTGTTTTTT.

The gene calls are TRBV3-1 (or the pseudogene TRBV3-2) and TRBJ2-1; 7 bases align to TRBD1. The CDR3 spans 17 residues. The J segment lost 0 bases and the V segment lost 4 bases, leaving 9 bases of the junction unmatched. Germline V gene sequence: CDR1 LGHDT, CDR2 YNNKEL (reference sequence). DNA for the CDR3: TGTGCCAGCAGCCGACCAACAGGGGCCTCCTCCTACAATGAGCAGTTCTTC. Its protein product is CASSRPTGASSYNEQFF.

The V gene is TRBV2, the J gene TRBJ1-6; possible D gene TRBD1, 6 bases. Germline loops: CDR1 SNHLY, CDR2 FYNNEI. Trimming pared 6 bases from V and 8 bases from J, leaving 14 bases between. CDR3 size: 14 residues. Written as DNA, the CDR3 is TGTGCCAGCAGACCCGGGACAACGGATTCACCCCTCCACTTT. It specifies CASRPGTTDSPLHF.

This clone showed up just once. The CDR3 region is CASSLLGTSGGPHTDTQYF. CDR3 sequence (DNA): TGTGCCAGCAGTTTATTGGGGACTAGCGGAGGTCCCCACACAGATACGCAGTATTTT. The chain links TRBV27 to TRBJ2-3; 11 nucleotides line up with TRBD2. The germline V gene has CDR1 MNHEY and CDR2 SMNVEV (reference sequence). The CDR3 is made up of 19 amino acids. V lost 1 base to trimming and J lost 2 bases; unmatched junction nucleotides: 11.

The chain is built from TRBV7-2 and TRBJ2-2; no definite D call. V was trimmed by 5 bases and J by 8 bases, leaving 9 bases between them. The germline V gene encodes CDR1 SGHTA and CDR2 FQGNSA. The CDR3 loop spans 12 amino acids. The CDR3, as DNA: TGTGCCAGCAGCGTAGAGCTAGGGGAGCTGTTTTTT. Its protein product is CASSVELGELFF.

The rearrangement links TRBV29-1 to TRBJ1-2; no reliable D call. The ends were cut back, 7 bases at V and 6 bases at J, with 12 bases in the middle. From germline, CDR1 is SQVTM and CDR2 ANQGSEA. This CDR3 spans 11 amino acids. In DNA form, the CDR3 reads TGCAGCGCCGGGCCAGCGGATGGCTACACCTTC. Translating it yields CSAGPADGYTF.

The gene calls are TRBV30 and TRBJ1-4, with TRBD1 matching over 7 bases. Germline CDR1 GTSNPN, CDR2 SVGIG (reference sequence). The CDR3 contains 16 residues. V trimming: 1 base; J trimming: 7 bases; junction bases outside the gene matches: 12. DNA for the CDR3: TGTGCCTGGAGTGGACAGAGGGGGCAGGGGGGTGAAAAACTGTTTTTT. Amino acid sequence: CAWSGQRGQGGEKLFF.

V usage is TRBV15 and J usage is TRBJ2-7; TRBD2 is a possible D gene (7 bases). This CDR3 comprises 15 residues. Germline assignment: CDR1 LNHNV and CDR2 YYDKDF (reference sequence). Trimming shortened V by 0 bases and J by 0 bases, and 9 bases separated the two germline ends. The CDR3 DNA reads TGTGCCACCAGCAGAGAGGGGGGGCACTCCTACGAGCAGTACGTC. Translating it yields CATSREGGHSYEQYV.